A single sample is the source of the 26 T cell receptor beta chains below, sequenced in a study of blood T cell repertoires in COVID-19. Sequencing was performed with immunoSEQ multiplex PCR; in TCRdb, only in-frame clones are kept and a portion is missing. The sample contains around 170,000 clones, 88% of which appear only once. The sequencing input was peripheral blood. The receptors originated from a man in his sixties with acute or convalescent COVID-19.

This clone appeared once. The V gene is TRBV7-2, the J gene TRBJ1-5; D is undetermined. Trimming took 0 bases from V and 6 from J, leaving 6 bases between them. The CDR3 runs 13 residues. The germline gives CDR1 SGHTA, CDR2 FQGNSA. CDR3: CASSLAVRQPQHF. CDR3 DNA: TGTGCCAGCAGCTTAGCCGTGCGTCAGCCCCAGCATTTT.

Here the CDR3 DNA reads TGTGCCAGCAGCTTAGGGGGAAGGGGTGAGCAGTTCTTC. Residues: CASSLGGRGEQFF. V usage is TRBV11-3 and J usage is TRBJ2-1, with D perhaps matching TRBD1 (5 bases). Trimming left V 1 base short and J 9 bases short, with 10 bases between. CDR1 and CDR2 from the germline V gene are SGHNT and YENEEA. The CDR3 covers 13 residues.

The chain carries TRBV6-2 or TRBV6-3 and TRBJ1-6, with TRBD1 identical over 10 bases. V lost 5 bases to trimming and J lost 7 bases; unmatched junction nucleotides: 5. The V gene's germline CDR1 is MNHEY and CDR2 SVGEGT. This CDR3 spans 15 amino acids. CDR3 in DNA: TGTGCCAGCAGTAAACCGGGACAGGGGAATTCACCCCTCCACTTT. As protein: CASSKPGQGNSPLHF.

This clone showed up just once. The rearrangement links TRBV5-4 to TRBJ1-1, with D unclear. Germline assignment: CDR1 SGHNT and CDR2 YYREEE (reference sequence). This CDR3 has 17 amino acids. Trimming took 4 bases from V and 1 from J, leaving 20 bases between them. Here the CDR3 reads CASSVDVVEDWNTEAFF. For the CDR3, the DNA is TGTGCCAGCAGCGTCGACGTTGTAGAGGACTGGAACACTGAAGCTTTCTTT. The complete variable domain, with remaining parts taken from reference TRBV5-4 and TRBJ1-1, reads ETGVTQSPTHLIKTRGQQVTLRCSSQSGHNTVSWYQQALGQGPQFIFQYYREEENGRGNFPPRFSGLQFPNYSSELNVNALELDDSALYLCASSVDVVEDWNTEAFFGQGTRLTVV.

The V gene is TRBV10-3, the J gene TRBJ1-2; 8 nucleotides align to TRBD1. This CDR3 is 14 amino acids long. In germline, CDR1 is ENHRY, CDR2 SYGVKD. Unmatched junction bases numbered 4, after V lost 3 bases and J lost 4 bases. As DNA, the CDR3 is TGTGCCATCAGTGAAGGACAGGGAGTCTATGGCTACACCTTC. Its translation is CAISEGQGVYGYTF.

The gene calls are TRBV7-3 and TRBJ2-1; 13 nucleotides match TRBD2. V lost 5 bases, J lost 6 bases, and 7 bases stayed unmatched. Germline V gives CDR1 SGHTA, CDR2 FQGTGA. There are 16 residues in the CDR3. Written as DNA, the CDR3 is TGTGCCAGCAGCCTCCGACTAGCGGGGGGCCGCAATGAGCAGTTCTTC. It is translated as CASSLRLAGGRNEQFF.

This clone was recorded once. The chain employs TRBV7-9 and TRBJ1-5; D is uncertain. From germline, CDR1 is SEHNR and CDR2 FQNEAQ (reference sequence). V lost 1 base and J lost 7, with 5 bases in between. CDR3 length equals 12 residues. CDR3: CASSLDIQPQHF. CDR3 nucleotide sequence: TGTGCCAGCAGCTTAGATATCCAGCCCCAGCATTTT. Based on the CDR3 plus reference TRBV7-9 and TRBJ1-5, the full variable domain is DTGVSQNPRHKITKRGQNVTFRCDPISEHNRLYWYRQTLGQGPEFLTYFQNEAQLEKSRLLSDRFSAERPKGSFSTLEIQRTEQGDSAMYLCASSLDIQPQHFGDGTRLSIL.

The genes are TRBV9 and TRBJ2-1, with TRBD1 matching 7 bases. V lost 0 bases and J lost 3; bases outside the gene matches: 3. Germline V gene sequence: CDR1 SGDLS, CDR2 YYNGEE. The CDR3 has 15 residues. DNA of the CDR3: TGTGCCAGCAGCGTAGGGACAGGCCTCTACAATGAGCAGTTCTTC. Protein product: CASSVGTGLYNEQFF.

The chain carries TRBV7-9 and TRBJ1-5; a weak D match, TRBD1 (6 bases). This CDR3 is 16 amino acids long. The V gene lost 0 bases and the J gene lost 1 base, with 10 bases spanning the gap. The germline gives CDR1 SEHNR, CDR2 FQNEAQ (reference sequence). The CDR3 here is CASSLAAGVSNQPQHF. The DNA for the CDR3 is TGTGCCAGCAGCTTAGCGGCAGGGGTGAGCAATCAGCCCCAGCATTTT.

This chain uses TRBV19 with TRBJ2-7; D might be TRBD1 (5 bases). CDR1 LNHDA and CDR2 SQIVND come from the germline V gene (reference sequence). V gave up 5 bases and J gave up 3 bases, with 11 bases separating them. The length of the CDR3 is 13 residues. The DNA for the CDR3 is TGTGCCAGTAGTCCAGGGCGGTACTACGAGCAGTACTTC. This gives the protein CASSPGRYYEQYF.

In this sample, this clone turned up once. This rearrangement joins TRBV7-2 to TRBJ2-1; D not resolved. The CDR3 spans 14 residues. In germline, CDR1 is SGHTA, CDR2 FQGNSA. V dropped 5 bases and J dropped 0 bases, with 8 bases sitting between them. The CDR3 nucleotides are TGTGCCAGCAGCCCTCGAGGCTCCTACAATGAGCAGTTCTTC. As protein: CASSPRGSYNEQFF. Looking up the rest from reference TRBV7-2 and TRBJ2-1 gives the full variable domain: GAGVSQSPSNKVTEKGKDVELRCDPISGHTALYWYRQSLGQGLEFLIYFQGNSAPDKSGLPSDRFSAERTGGSVSTLTIQRTQQEDSAVYLCASSPRGSYNEQFFGPGTRLTVL.

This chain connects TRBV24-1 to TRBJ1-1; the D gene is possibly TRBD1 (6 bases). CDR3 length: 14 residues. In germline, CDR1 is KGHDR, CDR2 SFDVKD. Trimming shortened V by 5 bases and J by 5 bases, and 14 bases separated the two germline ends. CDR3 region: CATSVGGRRTEAFF. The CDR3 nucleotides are TGTGCCACCAGTGTGGGGGGGCGGCGGACTGAAGCTTTCTTT.

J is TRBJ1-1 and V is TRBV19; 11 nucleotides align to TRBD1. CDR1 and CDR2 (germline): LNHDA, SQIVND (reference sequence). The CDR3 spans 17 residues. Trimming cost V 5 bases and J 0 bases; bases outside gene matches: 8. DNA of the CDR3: TGTGCCAGTAGTCCCAGGACAGGGGGCCTCATGAACACTGAAGCTTTCTTT. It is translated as CASSPRTGGLMNTEAFF.

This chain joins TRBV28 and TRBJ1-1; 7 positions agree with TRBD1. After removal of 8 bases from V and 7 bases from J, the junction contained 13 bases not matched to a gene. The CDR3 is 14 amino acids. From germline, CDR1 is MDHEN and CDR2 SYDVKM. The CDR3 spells CASHSGDRVGEAFF. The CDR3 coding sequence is TGTGCCAGCCATTCGGGAGACAGGGTTGGTGAAGCTTTCTTT. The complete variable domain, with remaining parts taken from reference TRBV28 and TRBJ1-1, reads DVKVTQSSRYLVKRTGEKVFLECVQDMDHENMFWYRQDPGLGLRLIYFSYDVKMKEKGDIPEGYSVSREKKERFSLILESASTNQTSMYLCASHSGDRVGEAFFGQGTRLTVV.

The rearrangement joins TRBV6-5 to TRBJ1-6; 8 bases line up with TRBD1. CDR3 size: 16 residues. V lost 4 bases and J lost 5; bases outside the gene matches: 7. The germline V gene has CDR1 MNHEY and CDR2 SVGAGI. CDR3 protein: CASSLFRDRNNSPLHF. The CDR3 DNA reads TGTGCCAGCAGTTTATTTAGGGACAGGAATAATTCACCCCTCCACTTT.

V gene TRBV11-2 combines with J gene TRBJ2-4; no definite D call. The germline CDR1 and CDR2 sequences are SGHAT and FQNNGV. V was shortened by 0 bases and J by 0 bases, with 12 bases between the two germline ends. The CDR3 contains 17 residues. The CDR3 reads CASSLDLSGGAKNIQYF. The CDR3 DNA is TGTGCCAGCAGCTTAGATCTTAGTGGTGGAGCCAAAAACATTCAGTACTTC.

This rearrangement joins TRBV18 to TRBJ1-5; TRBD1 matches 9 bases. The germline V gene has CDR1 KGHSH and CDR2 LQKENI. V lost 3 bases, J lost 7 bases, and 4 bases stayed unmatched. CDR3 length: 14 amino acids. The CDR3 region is CASSPGQGNQPQHF. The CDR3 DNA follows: TGTGCCAGCTCACCGGGACAGGGAAACCAGCCCCAGCATTTT.

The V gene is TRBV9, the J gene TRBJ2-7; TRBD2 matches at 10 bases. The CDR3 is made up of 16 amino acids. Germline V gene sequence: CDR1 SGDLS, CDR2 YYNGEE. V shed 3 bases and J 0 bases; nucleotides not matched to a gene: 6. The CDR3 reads CASSATGTSVSYEQYF. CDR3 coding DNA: TGTGCCAGCAGCGCGACCGGGACTAGCGTCTCCTACGAGCAGTACTTC.

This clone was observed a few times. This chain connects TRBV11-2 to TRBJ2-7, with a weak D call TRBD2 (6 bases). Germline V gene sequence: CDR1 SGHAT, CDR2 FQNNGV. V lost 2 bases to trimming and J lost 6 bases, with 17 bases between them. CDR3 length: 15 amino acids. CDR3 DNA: TGTGCCAGCAGCTTACTGGCGGGTGTGGGGGGCGAGCAGTACTTC. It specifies CASSLLAGVGGEQYF.

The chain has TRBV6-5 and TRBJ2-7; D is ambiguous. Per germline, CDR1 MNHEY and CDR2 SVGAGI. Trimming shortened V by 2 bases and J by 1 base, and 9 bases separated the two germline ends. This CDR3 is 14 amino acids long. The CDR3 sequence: CASSYEVFSYEQYF. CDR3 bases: TGTGCCAGCAGTTACGAGGTCTTTTCCTACGAGCAGTACTTC.

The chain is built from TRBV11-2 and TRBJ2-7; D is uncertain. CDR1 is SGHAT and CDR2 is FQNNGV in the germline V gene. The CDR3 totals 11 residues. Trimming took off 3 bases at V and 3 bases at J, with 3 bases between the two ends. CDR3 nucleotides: TGTGCCAGCAGCTTCAGCTACGAGCAGTACTTC. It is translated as CASSFSYEQYF.

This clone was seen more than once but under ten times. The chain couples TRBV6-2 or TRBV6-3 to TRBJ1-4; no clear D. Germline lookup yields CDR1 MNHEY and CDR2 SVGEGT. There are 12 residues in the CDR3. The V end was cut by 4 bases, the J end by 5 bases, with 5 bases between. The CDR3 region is CASSSRNEKLFF. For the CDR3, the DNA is TGTGCCAGCAGTTCCAGGAATGAAAAACTGTTTTTT.

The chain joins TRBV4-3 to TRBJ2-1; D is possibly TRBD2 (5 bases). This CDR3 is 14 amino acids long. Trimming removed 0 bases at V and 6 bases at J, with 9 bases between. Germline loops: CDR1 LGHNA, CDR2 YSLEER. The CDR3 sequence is CASSQEGGRNEQFF. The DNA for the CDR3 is TGCGCCAGCAGCCAAGAGGGCGGGCGCAATGAGCAGTTCTTC.

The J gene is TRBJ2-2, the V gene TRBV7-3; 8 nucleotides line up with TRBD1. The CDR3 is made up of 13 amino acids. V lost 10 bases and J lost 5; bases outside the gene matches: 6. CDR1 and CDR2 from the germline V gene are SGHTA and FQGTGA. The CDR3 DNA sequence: TGTGCCACCCAGGGGGCCGAGACCGGGGAGCTGTTTTTT. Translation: CATQGAETGELFF.

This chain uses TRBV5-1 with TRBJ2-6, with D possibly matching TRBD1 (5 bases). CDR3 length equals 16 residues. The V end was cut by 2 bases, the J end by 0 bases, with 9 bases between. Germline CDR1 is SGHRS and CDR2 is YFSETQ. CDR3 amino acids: CASSFRQPSGANVLTF. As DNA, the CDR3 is TGCGCCAGCAGCTTTCGACAGCCCTCTGGGGCCAACGTCCTGACTTTC.

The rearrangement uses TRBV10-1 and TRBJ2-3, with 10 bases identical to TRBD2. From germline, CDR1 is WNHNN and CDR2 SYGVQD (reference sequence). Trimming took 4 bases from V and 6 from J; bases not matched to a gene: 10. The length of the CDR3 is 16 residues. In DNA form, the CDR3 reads TGCGCCAGCAGTGGGACTAGCGGTTCAGGGGCGGATACGCAGTATTTT. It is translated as CASSGTSGSGADTQYF.